This TCR beta chain emerged from a study of T cell responses to AZD1222 COVID-19 vaccine. The length of the CDR3 is 15 residues. V shed 6 bases and J shed 4 bases, with 13 bases lying between them. Looked up from germline, CDR1 is MNHEY and CDR2 is SMNVEV (reference sequence). Clones were sequenced by immunoSEQ multiplex PCR, and TCRdb holds only the in-frame ones, with some missing. The sample carries about 170,000 clones, around nine tenths recorded once. A note on this clone: What it binds is not known.

Study-level findings and limits: Vaccine-associated CD4 TCRs spanned spike, dominant at 160-218 and 743-854. Nearly half of unique spike-specific TCRs reportedly avoided B.1.351 and B.1.1.7 mutated regions. White British people made up most donors, females outnumbered males, and clonal diversity was possibly underestimated. In all cases, repertoires were sampled only after the peak T cell response.

This TCR derives from an adult in good health. Specimen: peripheral blood, collected on day 0 of AZD1222 vaccination. The V gene is TRBV27, the J gene TRBJ2-6; weak D call: TRBD1 (6 bases). The CDR3 loop reads CASSVDRWGANVLTF. The CDR3 nucleotides are TGTGCCAGCAGCGTCGACAGGTGGGGGGCCAACGTCCTGACTTTC.